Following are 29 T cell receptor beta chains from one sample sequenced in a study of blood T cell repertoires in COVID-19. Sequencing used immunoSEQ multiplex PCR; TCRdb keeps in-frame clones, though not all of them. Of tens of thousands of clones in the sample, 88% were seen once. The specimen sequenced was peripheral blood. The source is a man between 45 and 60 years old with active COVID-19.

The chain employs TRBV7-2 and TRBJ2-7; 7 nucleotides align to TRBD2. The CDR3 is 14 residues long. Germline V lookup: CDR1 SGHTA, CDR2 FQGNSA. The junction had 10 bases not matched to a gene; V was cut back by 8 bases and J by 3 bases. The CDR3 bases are TGTGCCAGCGGCCCGAGGGGAGGGGTCTACGAGCAGTACTTC. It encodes CASGPRGGVYEQYF. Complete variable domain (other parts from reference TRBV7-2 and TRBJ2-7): GAGVSQSPSNKVTEKGKDVELRCDPISGHTALYWYRQSLGQGLEFLIYFQGNSAPDKSGLPSDRFSAERTGGSVSTLTIQRTQQEDSAVYLCASGPRGGVYEQYFGPGTRLTVT.

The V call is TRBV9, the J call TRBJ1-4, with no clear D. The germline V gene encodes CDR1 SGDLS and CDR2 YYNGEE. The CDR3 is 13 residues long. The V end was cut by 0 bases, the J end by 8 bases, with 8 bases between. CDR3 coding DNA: TGTGCCAGCAGCGTAGATTCGGGAGAAAAACTGTTTTTT. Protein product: CASSVDSGEKLFF. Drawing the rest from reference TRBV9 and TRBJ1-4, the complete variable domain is DSGVTQTPKHLITATGQRVTLRCSPRSGDLSVYWYQQSLDQGLQFLIQYYNGEERAKGNILERFSAQQFPDLHSELNLSSLELGDSALYFCASSVDSGEKLFFGSGTQLSVL.

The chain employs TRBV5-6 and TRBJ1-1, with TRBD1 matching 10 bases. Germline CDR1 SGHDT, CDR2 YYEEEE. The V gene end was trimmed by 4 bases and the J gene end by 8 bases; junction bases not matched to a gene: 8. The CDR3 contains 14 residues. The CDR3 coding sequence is TGTGCCAGCAGCCCGCTTGGGGGACAGGGGGAAGCTTTCTTT. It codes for CASSPLGGQGEAFF.

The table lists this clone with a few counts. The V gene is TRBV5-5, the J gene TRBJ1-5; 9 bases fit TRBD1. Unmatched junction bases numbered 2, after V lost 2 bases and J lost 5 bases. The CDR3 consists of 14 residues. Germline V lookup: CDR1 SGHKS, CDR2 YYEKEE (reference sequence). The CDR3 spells CASSFRTGDQPQHF. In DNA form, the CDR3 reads TGTGCCAGCAGCTTTCGGACAGGGGATCAGCCCCAGCATTTT.

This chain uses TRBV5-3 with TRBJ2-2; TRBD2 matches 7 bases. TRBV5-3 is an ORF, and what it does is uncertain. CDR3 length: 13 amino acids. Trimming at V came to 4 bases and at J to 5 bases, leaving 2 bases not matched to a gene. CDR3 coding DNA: TGTGCCAGAAGCAGCGGGGCAACCGGGGAGCTGTTTTTT. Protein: CARSSGATGELFF.

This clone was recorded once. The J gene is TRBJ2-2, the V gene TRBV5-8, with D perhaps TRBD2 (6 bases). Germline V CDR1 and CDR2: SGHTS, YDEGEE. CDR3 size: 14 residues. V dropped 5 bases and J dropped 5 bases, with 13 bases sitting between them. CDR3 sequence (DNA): TGTGCCAGCAGAAGGGAGGTCAGAACCGGGGAGCTGTTTTTT. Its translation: CASRREVRTGELFF.

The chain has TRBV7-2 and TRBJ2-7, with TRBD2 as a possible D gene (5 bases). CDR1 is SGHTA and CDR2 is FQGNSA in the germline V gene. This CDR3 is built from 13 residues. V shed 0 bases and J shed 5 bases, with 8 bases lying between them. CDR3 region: CASSLAPGNEQYF. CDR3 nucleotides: TGTGCCAGCAGCTTAGCGCCGGGGAACGAGCAGTACTTC.

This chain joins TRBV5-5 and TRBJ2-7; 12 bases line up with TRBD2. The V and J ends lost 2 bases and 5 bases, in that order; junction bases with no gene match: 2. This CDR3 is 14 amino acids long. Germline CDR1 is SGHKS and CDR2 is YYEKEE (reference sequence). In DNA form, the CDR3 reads TGTGCCAGCAGCTTACTAGCGGGAGGCAACGAGCAGTACTTC. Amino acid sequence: CASSLLAGGNEQYF.

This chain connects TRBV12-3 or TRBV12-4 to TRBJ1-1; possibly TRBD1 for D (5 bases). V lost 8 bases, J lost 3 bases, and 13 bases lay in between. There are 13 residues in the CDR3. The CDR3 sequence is CASRTRVYTEAFF. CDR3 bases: TGTGCCAGCCGAACCAGGGTCTACACTGAAGCTTTCTTT.

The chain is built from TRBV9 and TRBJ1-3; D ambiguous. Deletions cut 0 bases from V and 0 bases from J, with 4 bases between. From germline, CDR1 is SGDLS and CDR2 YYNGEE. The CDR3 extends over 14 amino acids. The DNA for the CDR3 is TGTGCCAGCAGCGTAGAGCTCTCTGGAAACACCATATATTTT. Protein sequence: CASSVELSGNTIYF.

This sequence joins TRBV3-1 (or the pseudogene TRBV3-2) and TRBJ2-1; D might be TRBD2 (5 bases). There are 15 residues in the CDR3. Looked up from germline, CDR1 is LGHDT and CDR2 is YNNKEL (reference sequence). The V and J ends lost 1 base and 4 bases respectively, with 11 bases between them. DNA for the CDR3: TGTGCCAGCAGCCAAGCCTCACTAGGGTACAATGAGCAGTTCTTC. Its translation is CASSQASLGYNEQFF.

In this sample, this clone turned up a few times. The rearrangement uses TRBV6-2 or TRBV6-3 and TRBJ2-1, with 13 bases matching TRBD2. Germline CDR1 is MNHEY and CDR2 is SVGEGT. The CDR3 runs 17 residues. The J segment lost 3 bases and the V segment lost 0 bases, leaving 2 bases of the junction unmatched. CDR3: CASSYSGLAGIYNEQFF. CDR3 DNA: TGTGCCAGCAGTTACTCGGGACTAGCGGGGATCTACAATGAGCAGTTCTTC.

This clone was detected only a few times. CDR3 amino acids: CASSYNRESNQPQHF. The CDR3 nucleotides are TGTGCCAGCAGTTACAACAGGGAGAGCAATCAGCCCCAGCATTTT. V usage is TRBV6-6 and J usage is TRBJ1-5; possible D gene TRBD1, 6 bases. V lost 2 bases to trimming and J lost 1 base, with 9 bases between them. The CDR3 loop spans 15 amino acids. CDR1 is MNHNY, CDR2 SVGAGI, per germline (reference sequence).

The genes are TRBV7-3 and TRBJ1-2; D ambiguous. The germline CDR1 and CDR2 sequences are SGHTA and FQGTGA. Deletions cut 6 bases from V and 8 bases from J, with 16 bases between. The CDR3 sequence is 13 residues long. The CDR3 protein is CASSSDSRRGYTF. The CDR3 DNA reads TGTGCCAGCAGTTCGGACTCAAGACGGGGCTACACCTTC.

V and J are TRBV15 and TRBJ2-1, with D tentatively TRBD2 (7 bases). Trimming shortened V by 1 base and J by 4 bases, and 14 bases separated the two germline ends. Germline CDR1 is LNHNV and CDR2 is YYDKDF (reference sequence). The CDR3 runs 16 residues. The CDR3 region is CATSRGGRGRYNEQFF. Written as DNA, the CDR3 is TGTGCCACCAGCAGAGGTGGGAGGGGGAGATACAATGAGCAGTTCTTC.

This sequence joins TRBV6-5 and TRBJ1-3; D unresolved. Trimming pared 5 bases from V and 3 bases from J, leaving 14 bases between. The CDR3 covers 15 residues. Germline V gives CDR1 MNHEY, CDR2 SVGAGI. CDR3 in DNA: TGTGCCAGCAGTCGCCTTCGAGGGAATGGAAACACCATATATTTT. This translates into CASSRLRGNGNTIYF.

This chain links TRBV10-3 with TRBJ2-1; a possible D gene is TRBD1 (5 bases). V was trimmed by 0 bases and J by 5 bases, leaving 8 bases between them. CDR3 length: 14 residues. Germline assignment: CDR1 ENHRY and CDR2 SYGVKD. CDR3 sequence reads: CAISESKQDNEQFF. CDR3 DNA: TGTGCCATCAGTGAGTCGAAACAGGACAATGAGCAGTTCTTC.

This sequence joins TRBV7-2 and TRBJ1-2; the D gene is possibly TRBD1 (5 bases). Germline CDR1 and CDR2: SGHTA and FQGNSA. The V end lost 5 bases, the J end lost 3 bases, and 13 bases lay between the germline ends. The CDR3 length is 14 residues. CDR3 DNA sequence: TGTGCCAGCAGCCCCTGGGGGGTATACTATGGCTACACCTTC. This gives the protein CASSPWGVYYGYTF.

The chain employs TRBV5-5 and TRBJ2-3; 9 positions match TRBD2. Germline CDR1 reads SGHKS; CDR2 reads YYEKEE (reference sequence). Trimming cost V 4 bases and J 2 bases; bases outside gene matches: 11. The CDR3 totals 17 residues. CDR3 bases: TGTGCCAGCAGCCCAATACTAACTAGCGGGCCCACAGATACGCAGTATTTT. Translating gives CASSPILTSGPTDTQYF. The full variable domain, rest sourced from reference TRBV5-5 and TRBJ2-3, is DAGVTQSPTHLIKTRGQQVTLRCSPISGHKSVSWYQQVLGQGPQFIFQYYEKEERGRGNFPDRFSARQFPNYSSELNVNALLLGDSALYLCASSPILTSGPTDTQYFGPGTRLTVL.

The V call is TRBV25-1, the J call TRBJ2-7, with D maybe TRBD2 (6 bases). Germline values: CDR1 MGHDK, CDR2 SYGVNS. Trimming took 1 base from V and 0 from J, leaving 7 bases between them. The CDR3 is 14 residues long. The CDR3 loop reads CASSEWEDSYEQYF. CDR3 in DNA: TGTGCCAGCAGTGAATGGGAGGACTCCTACGAGCAGTACTTC.

In DNA, the CDR3 is TGTGCCAGCTCACCACGCGGCCGCAGTTTCGGAGATACGCAGTATTTT. This encodes CASSPRGRSFGDTQYF. The V gene is TRBV18, the J gene TRBJ2-3; no firm D call. Germline lookup yields CDR1 KGHSH and CDR2 LQKENI. CDR3 length: 16 amino acids. Deletions cut 1 base from V and 5 bases from J, with 16 bases between. Together with reference TRBV18 and TRBJ2-3, the CDR3 gives the full variable domain: NAGVMQNPRHLVRRRGQEARLRCSPMKGHSHVYWYRQLPEEGLKFMVYLQKENIIDESGMPKERFSAEFPKEGPSILRIQQVVRGDSAAYFCASSPRGRSFGDTQYFGPGTRLTVL.

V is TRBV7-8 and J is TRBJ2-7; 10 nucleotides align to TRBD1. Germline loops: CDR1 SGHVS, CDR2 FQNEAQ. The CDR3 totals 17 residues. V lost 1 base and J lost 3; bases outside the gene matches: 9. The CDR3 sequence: CASSLVVDRGHVYEQYF. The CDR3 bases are TGTGCCAGCAGCTTAGTGGTTGACAGGGGGCATGTCTACGAGCAGTACTTC.

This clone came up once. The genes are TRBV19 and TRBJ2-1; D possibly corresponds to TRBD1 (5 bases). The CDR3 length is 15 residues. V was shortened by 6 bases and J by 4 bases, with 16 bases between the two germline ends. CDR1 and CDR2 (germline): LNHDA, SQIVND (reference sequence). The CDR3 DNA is TGTGCCAGTAGCCCTCTTTGGGGCGAGTACAATGAGCAGTTCTTC. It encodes CASSPLWGEYNEQFF.

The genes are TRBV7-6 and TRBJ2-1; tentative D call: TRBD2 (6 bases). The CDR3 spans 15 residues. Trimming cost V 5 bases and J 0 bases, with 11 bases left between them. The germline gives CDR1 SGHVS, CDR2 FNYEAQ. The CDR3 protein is CASSLTGDSYNEQFF. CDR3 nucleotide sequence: TGTGCCAGCAGCCTAACGGGGGACTCCTACAATGAGCAGTTCTTC. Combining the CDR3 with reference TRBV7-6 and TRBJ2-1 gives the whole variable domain GAGVSQSPRYKVTKRGQDVALRCDPISGHVSLYWYRQALGQGPEFLTYFNYEAQQDKSGLPNDRFSAERPEGSISTLTIQRTEQRDSAMYRCASSLTGDSYNEQFFGPGTRLTVL.

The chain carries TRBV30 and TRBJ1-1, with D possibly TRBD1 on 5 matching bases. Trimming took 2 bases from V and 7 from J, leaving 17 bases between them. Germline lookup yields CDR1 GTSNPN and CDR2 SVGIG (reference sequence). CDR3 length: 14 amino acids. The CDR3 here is CAWSWGTGPNEAFF. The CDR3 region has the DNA TGTGCCTGGAGTTGGGGAACAGGACCCAATGAAGCTTTCTTT.

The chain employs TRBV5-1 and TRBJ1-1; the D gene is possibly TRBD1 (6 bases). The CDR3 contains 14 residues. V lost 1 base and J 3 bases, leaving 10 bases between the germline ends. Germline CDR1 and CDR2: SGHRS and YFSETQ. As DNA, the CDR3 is TGCGCCAGCAGCTTGACAGGGAGGGACACTGAAGCTTTCTTT. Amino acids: CASSLTGRDTEAFF.

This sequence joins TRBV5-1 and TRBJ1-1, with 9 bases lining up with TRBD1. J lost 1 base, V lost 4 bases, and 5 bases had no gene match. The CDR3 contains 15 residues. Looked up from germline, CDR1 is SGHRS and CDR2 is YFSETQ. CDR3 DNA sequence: TGCGCCAGCAGCAAGGACAGGGGAGGGAACACTGAAGCTTTCTTT. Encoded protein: CASSKDRGGNTEAFF.

Here the CDR3 DNA reads TGTGCCAGCAGTTACTCCGGGACAGGGGGGACCGGGGAGCTGTTTTTT. It encodes CASSYSGTGGTGELFF. This chain uses TRBV6-5 with TRBJ2-2; 11 nucleotides align to TRBD1. Trimming took 0 bases from V and 5 from J; bases not matched to a gene: 2. The CDR3 contains 16 residues. The germline V gene encodes CDR1 MNHEY and CDR2 SVGAGI.

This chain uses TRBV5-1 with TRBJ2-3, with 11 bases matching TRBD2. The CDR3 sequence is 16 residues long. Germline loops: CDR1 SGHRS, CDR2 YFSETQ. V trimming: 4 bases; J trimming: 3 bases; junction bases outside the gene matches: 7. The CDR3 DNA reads TGCGCCAGCAGCATCCTGACTAGCGGGGCAACAGATACGCAGTATTTT. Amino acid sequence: CASSILTSGATDTQYF.